These 14 T cell receptor beta chains share one sample of origin, sequenced in a study of cytomegalovirus exposure and HLA in healthy donors (dated by TCRdb to the late 2010s). Libraries came from the immunoSEQ multiplex PCR assay. For the multiplex PCR, a mixture combining 60 forward primers for TCR Vbeta segments and 13 reverse primers for TCR Jbeta segments was used. Sourced from immuneACCESS, this table was stored by TCRdb with only in-frame sequences that have V and J called. A share of the clones is absent; for the studies checked, an unresolved V gene accounts for under half, and the remainder has no known explanation. Across this sample there are about 120,000 clones, with 66% seen only once. The leading ten clones occupy 1.5% to 1.9% of the sample. Sample: PBMCs. The receptors shown here come from a man between 18 and 35 years old in good health and CMV-seronegative.

This sequence joins TRBV19 and TRBJ1-4, with a possible D match to TRBD1 (5 bases). The V and J ends lost 5 bases and 9 bases respectively, with 13 bases between them. This CDR3 has 13 residues. Germline lookup yields CDR1 LNHDA and CDR2 SQIVND (reference sequence). The CDR3 reads CASSPGGTQKLFF. The CDR3 DNA reads TGTGCCAGTAGTCCGGGAGGGACCCAAAAACTGTTTTTT.

This clone was picked up a small number of times. The rearrangement links TRBV9 to TRBJ2-7; D tentatively reads TRBD1 or TRBD2 (6 bases each). Looked up from germline, CDR1 is SGDLS and CDR2 is YYNGEE. Trimming stripped 4 bases from V and 3 bases from J, with 11 bases between. The CDR3 has 13 amino acids. The CDR3 bases are TGTGCCAGCAGCCTAGGGGGAGGCTACGAGCAGTACTTC. It specifies CASSLGGGYEQYF.

The chain links TRBV6-1 to TRBJ1-2; 9 bases are shared with TRBD1. Germline CDR1 MNHNS, CDR2 SASEGT. The CDR3 covers 14 residues. The V segment lost 6 bases and the J segment 6 bases; nucleotides outside the gene matches: 8. The CDR3 nucleotides read TGTGCCAGCAGAGGGACAGGGTCGAACGATGGCTACACCTTC. Translated, it gives CASRGTGSNDGYTF.

Turning to this clone: One end of the junction fails to match germline, which may point to a read error. This sequence joins TRBV11-2 and TRBJ2-1, with D unclear. CDR1 and CDR2 from the germline V gene are SGHAT and FQNNGV. The CDR3 is 15 residues long. This CDR3 reads CASSVDISSYNEQFF. CDR3 nucleotide sequence: TGTGCCAGCAGCGTAGACATTAGCTCCTACAATGAGCAGTTCTTC.

This sequence joins TRBV28 and TRBJ2-2; 10 bases fit TRBD2. The V and J ends lost 5 bases and 4 bases, in that order; junction bases with no gene match: 13. The CDR3 covers 18 residues. Germline V CDR1 and CDR2: MDHEN, SYDVKM. CDR3 sequence (DNA): TGTGCCAGCAGTCCCTTGAATACTAGCGGGACGAGCACCGGGGAGCTGTTTTTT. Translation gives CASSPLNTSGTSTGELFF.

The chain joins TRBV6-1 to TRBJ1-2, with D tentatively TRBD1 (6 bases). V was pared by 2 bases and J by 8 bases, with 9 bases between. Per germline, CDR1 MNHNS and CDR2 SASEGT. The CDR3 runs to 12 residues. The CDR3: CASSESGEGYTF. CDR3 bases: TGTGCCAGCAGTGAATCAGGGGAAGGCTACACCTTC.

This sequence joins TRBV4-1 and TRBJ1-4; 7 bases map to TRBD1. The germline V gene encodes CDR1 MGHRA and CDR2 YSYEKL. The ends lost 0 bases at V and 7 bases at J; junction bases unmatched: 5. The CDR3 runs 15 residues. As DNA, the CDR3 is TGCGCCAGCAGCCAAGAGGCCGACAGGGCTGAAAAACTGTTTTTT. As protein: CASSQEADRAEKLFF.

With respect to this clone: The junction differs from germline at one of its ends, possibly a read error. This sequence joins TRBV7-9 and TRBJ1-4; D unresolved. Germline CDR1 and CDR2: SEHNR and FQNEAQ (reference sequence). There are 12 residues in the CDR3. CDR3 bases: TGTTCCAGCAGCTTAGAACGGGGAAAACTGTTTTTT. Its protein product is CSSSLERGKLFF.

V is TRBV28 and J is TRBJ1-1, with D unclear. The CDR3 is 11 amino acids. CDR1 MDHEN and CDR2 SYDVKM come from the germline V gene. The V gene lost 3 bases and the J gene lost 12 bases, with 11 bases spanning the gap. CDR3 coding DNA: TGTGCCAGCAGTTTCCCCTCACGGTCTTTCTTT. This translates into CASSFPSRSFF.

The rearrangement joins TRBV6-4 to TRBJ2-3, with 12 nucleotides matching TRBD2. The CDR3 is 15 amino acids. Looked up from germline, CDR1 is MRHNA and CDR2 is SNTAGT. The V and J ends lost 6 bases and 3 bases, in that order; junction bases with no gene match: 4. The CDR3 coding sequence is TGTGCCAGCAGGGTGACTAGCGGGGGTACAGATACGCAGTATTTT. Residues: CASRVTSGGTDTQYF.

In regard to this clone: Mismatch with germline at one junction end may stem from a read error. The V gene is TRBV28, the J gene TRBJ2-7; no clear D gene. Germline-derived CDR1 and CDR2 are MDHEN and SYDVKM. This CDR3 region has 14 residues. The DNA for the CDR3 is TGTGCCAGCTACGCCGACACCCCCGGCTACGGGCAGTACTTC. It translates to CASYADTPGYGQYF.

The V and J genes are TRBV10-3 and TRBJ2-6; TRBD1 matches at 10 bases. The ends lost 4 bases at V and 2 bases at J; junction bases unmatched: 8. This CDR3 contains 18 residues. Germline V CDR1 and CDR2: ENHRY, SYGVKD. CDR3 coding DNA: TGTGCCATCAGTGGGGACAGGGGTCTCTCTCCTGGGGCCAACGTCCTGACTTTC. Encoded protein: CAISGDRGLSPGANVLTF.

This sequence joins TRBV30 and TRBJ2-7; possibly TRBD2 for D (5 bases). Germline values: CDR1 GTSNPN, CDR2 SVGIG (reference sequence). The CDR3 is 14 amino acids. V lost 0 bases, J lost 2 bases, and 11 bases lay in between. CDR3 protein: CAWSVRVGAYEQYF. DNA for the CDR3: TGTGCCTGGAGTGTACGGGTGGGAGCCTACGAGCAGTACTTC. Drawing the rest from reference TRBV30 and TRBJ2-7, the complete variable domain is SQTIHQWPATLVQPVGSPLSLECTVEGTSNPNLYWYRQAAGRGLQLLFYSVGIGQISSEVPQNLSASRPQDRQFILSSKKLLLSDSGFYLCAWSVRVGAYEQYFGPGTRLTVT.

The chain is built from TRBV27 and TRBJ2-7, with D maybe TRBD1 (5 bases). V was clipped by 8 bases and J by 3 bases, with 14 bases between them. Germline CDR1 is MNHEY and CDR2 is SMNVEV (reference sequence). The CDR3 spans 13 residues. The DNA for the CDR3 is TGTGCCAGCGGCCACCAGGGATACTACGAGCAGTACTTC. Its translation: CASGHQGYYEQYF.